The following is a T cell receptor beta chain sequence with its context. This clone appeared a single time. Its target antigen remains unknown. No per-base quality is available; no much larger clone lies one base away. This sample is part of a study of stem cell transplantation in POMP-related autoinflammatory disease (dated by TCRdb to the early 2020s). Notes on the research overall: The study hypothesized that defective thymoproteasomes impair MHC class I-dependent CD8+ T-cell differentiation and positive selection, skewing the TRB repertoire. Before transplant, patients showed CD4+ naive T-cell skewing, low CD8+ T-cell proportions, and reduced T-cell cytokine secretion. High-throughput TRB sequencing assessed how POMP deficiency affects T-cell receptor beta repertoire diversity and CDR3 characteristics.

The library was prepared using the immunoSEQ multiplex PCR assay. In the original analysis: Shannon entropy, which takes clonal size distribution into account, was used to quantify repertoire diversity. The Gini-Simpson index (Simpson_1-D) was used to measure inequality in clonotype distribution. TCRdb took this table from immuneACCESS and kept in-frame rearrangements with V and J called. Such tables lack part of the clones; where checked against another copy, unresolved V genes explain under half of the gap, and the rest is unexplained. V, J and clone size were drawn from that table, and D and trimming were deduced from the DNA. The sample contains roughly 28,000 clones, approximately 78% of them found a single time. The top ten hold about 2.3% of the sample. Here is what the overall study found, with its caveats: In PRAID patients, the trend toward increased clonality and lower diversity reached statistical significance only for regulatory T cells. Across all analyzed T-cell subsets, PRAID patients tended toward lower TRB diversity and higher clonality. PRAID patients showed a restricted number of unique TRB V-J gene pairings.

Per the publication, the time point label means: before hematopoietic stem cell transplant. PRAID was a condition in which autoinflammation came alongside prominent immunodeficiency. T-cell subsets (conventional T cells, CD8+ T cells, regulatory T cells, T follicular helper cells) were sorted before TRB sequencing. CDR1 and CDR2 are drawn from the germline V gene: LGHNA, YNFKEQ. Relative to germline, V is 1 base shorter and J is 4 bases shorter, with 13 bases between their ends. The CDR3 measures 15 amino acids from cysteine to phenylalanine. Solely the CDR3 DNA is kept, with 45 bases framed from the first base.

The material was CD4+ T cells from PBMCs, obtained before stem cell transplantation. The V gene is TRBV4-2 and the J gene is TRBJ1-1; the D gene identity is not certain. This TCR was recovered from a human donor with POMP-related autoinflammation and immune dysregulation (PRAID). The CDR3 amino acid sequence is: CASSQGMAGITEAFF. The nucleotide sequence is TGTGCCAGCAGCCAAGGGATGGCTGGCATCACTGAAGCTTTCTTT.